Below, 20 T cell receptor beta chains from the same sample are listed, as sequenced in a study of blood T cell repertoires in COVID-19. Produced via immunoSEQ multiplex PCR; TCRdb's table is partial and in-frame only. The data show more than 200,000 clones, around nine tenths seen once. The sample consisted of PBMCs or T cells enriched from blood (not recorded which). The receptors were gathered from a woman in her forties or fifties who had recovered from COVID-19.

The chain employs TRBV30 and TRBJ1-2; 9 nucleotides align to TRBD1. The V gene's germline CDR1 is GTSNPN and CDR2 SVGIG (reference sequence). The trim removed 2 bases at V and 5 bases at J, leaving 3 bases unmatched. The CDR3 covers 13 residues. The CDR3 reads CAWSTDRGYGYTF. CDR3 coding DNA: TGTGCCTGGAGTACCGACAGGGGGTATGGCTACACCTTC.

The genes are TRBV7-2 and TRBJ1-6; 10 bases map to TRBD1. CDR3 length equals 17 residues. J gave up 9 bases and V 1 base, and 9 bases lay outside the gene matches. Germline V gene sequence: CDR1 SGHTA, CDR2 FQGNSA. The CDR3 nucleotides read TGTGCCAGCAGCTTAGTTGGGGGCGGGACAGGGGCTTCACCCCTCCACTTT. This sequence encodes CASSLVGGGTGASPLHF.

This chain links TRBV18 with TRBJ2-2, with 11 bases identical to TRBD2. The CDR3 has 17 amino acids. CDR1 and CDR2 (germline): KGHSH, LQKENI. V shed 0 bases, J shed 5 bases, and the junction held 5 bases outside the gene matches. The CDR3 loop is CASSPPGLAAGTGELFF. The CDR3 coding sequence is TGTGCCAGCTCACCACCGGGACTAGCGGCAGGGACCGGGGAGCTGTTTTTT.

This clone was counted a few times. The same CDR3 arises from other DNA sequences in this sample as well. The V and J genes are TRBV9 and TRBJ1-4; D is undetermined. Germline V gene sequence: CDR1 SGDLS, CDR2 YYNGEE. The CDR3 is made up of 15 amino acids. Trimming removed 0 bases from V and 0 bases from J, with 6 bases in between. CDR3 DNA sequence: TGTGCCAGCAGCGTAGGGGGAGCAACTAATGAAAAACTGTTTTTT. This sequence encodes CASSVGGATNEKLFF.

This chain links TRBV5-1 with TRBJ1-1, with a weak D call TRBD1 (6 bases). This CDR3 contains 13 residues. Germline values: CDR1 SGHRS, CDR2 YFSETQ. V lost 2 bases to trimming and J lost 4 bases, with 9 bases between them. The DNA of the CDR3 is TGCGCCAGCAGCTTTATAGGGGGCACTGAAGCTTTCTTT. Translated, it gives CASSFIGGTEAFF.

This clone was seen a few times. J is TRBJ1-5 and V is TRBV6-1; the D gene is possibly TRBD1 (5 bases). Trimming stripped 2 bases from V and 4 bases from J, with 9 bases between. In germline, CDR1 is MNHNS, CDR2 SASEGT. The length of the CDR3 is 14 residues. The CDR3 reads CASSESGLNQPQHF. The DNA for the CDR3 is TGTGCCAGCAGTGAATCAGGGTTGAATCAGCCCCAGCATTTT.

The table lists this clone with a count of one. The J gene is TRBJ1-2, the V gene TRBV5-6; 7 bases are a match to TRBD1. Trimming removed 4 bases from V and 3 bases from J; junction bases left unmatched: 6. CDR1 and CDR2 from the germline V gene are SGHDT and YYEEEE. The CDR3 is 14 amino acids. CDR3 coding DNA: TGTGCCAGCAGCAACACAGGGGATTACTATGGCTACACCTTC. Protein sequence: CASSNTGDYYGYTF.

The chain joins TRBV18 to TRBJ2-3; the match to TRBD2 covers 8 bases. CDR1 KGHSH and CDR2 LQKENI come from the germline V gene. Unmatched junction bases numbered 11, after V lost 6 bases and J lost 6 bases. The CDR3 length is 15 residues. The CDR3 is CASSLGSGSTDTQYF. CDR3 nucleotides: TGTGCCAGCTCCCTCGGGAGCGGGAGTACGGATACGCAGTATTTT.

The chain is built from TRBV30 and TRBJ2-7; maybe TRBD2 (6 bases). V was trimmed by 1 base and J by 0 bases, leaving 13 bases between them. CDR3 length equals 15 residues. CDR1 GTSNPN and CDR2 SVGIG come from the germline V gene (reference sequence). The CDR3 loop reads CAWSAWTTASYEQYF. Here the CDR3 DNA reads TGTGCCTGGAGTGCTTGGACTACCGCCTCCTACGAGCAGTACTTC. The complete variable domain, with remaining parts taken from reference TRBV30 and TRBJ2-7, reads SQTIHQWPATLVQPVGSPLSLECTVEGTSNPNLYWYRQAAGRGLQLLFYSVGIGQISSEVPQNLSASRPQDRQFILSSKKLLLSDSGFYLCAWSAWTTASYEQYFGPGTRLTVT.

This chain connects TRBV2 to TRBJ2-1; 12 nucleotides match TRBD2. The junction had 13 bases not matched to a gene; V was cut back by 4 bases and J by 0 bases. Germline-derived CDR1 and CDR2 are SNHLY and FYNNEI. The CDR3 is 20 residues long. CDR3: CASSGDPGLAGHSSYNEQFF. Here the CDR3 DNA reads TGTGCCAGCAGTGGGGACCCGGGACTAGCGGGCCATAGCTCCTACAATGAGCAGTTCTTC.

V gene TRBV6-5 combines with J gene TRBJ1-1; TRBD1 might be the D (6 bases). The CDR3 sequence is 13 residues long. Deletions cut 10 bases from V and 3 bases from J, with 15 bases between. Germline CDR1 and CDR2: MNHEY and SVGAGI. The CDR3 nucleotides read TGTGCCACAGCCAGGGGATGGGACACTGAAGCTTTCTTT. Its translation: CATARGWDTEAFF.

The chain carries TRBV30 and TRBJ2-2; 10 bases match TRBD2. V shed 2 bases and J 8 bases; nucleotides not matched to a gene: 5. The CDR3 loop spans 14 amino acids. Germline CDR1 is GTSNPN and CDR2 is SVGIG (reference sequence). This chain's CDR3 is CAWSTASGRGELFF. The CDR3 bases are TGTGCCTGGAGTACGGCTAGCGGGAGAGGGGAGCTGTTTTTT.

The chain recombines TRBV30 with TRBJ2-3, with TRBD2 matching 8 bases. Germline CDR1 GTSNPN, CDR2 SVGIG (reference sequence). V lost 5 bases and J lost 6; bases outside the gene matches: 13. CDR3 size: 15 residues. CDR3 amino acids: CAWAGSGRAGDTQYF. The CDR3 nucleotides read TGTGCCTGGGCTGGGTCCGGGAGGGCCGGGGATACGCAGTATTTT.

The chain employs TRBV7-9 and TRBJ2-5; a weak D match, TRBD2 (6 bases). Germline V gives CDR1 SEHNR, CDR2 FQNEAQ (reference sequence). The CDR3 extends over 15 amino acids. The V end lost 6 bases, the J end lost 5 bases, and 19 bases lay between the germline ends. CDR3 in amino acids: CASSSLRLDRETQYF. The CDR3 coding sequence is TGTGCCAGCAGTTCCCTGAGACTAGATCGTGAGACCCAGTACTTC.

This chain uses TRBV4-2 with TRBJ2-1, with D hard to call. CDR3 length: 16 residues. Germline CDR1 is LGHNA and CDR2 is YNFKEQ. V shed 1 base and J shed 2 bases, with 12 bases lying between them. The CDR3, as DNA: TGTGCCAGCAGCCAAGCACCTAGTGTGGCCTACAATGAGCAGTTCTTC. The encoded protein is CASSQAPSVAYNEQFF.

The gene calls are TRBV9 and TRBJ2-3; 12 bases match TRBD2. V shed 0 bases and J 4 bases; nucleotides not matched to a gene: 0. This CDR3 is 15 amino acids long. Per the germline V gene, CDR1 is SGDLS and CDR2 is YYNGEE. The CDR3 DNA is TGTGCCAGCAGCGTAGGACTAGCGGGAGCAGATACGCAGTATTTT. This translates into CASSVGLAGADTQYF.

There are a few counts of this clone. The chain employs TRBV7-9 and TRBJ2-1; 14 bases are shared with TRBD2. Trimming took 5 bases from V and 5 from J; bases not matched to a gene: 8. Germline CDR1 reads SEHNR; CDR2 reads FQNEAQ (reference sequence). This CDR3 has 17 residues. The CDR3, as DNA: TGTGCCAGCAGCCTACGGACTAGCGGGAGGTCTAACAATGAGCAGTTCTTC. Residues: CASSLRTSGRSNNEQFF.

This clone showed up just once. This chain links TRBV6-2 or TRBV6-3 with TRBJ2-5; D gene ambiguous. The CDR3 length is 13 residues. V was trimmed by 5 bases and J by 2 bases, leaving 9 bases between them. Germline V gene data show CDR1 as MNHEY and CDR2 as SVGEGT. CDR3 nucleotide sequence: TGTGCCAGCAGTAAGCGCCTACAAGAGACCCAGTACTTC. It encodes CASSKRLQETQYF.

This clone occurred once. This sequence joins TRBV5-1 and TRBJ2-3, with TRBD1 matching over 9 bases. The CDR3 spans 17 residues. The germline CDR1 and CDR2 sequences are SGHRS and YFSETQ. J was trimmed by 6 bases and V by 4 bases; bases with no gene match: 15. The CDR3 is CASSPYNRGRSMDTQYF. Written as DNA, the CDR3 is TGCGCCAGCAGCCCCTATAACAGGGGGCGATCTATGGATACGCAGTATTTT.

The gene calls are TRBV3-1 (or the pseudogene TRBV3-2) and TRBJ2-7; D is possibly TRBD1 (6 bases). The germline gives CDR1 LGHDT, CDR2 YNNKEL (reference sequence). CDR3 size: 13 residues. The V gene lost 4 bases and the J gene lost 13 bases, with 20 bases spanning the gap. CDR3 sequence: CASSLASRTESYF. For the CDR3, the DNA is TGTGCCAGCAGCCTTGCCTCCAGGACAGAGAGTTACTTC.